This record looks at one T cell receptor beta chain sequence and its context. What this receptor recognizes is not known. No base qualities exist here, and no much larger clone lies one base off it. In total, about 650 healthy bone marrow donors made up the cohort. Cohort members were all nominally healthy when sampled, although unrecorded immune exposures were likely present. Of the roughly 670 cohort members, around 290 had a positive CMV serostatus and 352 had a negative one, while no CMV serostatus was recorded for the donor. Each donor provided a peripheral blood sample, and peripheral blood mononuclear cells were used for TCR beta sequencing. The Qiagen DNeasy Blood Extraction Kit was used to extract genomic DNA from the blood cell samples. The CDR3 goes from the cysteine to the phenylalanine over 13 residues. Left in the record is the CDR3 DNA by itself, 39 bases read in frame from the first base. V lost 5 bases and J lost 6 bases, and the count of bases not matched to a germline gene is 3. The germline V gene specifies SNHLY as CDR1 and FYNNEI as CDR2.

The library came from the immunoSEQ multiplex PCR assay. A mixture of 60 forward primers for TCR Vbeta segments and 13 reverse primers for TCR Jbeta segments was used in the multiplex PCR. A multiplex PCR assay on genomic DNA amplified the CDR3 region of rearranged TCR beta genes. Amplified TCR beta libraries were sequenced as 87-base-pair reads on the Illumina HiSeq System. In the authors' own workflow: Across the 640 or so repertoires, a later analysis counted 60 million to 90 million unique TCR beta chains, some 11 million of which were shared by at least two donors. Raw reads were error-corrected and collapsed into unique sequences with a nearest-neighbor algorithm that merged closely related sequences to remove PCR and sequencing errors. To assign V, D and J gene segments, CDR3 sequences were aligned to IMGT reference sequences. For a sequence to be retained, at least a six-nucleotide match to both a V gene segment and a J gene segment was required. A rearrangement counted as productive if the CDR3 had no stop codons and remained in frame with V and J, and every other rearrangement counted as non-productive. CDR3 was defined according to IMGT convention as the region running from the second conserved V-encoded cysteine to the conserved J-encoded phenylalanine. In an earlier analysis of roughly 580 of the donors, sequences lacking an unambiguous match to a single V gene segment were excluded. An earlier analysis of several hundred of the donors called V segments functional above 56.7% productive rearrangements and segregating when the between-donor standard deviation exceeded 5%. To diagnose cytomegalovirus status from the catalog of TCR beta chain sequences, a statistical classification framework was built. V and J gene assignment, in a later analysis, came from comparing TCR nucleotide sequences with IMGT/GENE-DB human TR gene sequences. A later analysis assigned CDR3 sequences and most-parsimonious VDJ recombination scenarios with the TCRdist pipeline. A later analysis defined each TCR beta chain by its CDR3 amino acid sequence plus V-gene family, and excluded reads lacking a unique V-gene family. In a later analysis, a few hundred highly shared, low-generation-probability nucleotide sequences were removed to address suspected cross-contamination and a sequencing artifact. In a later analysis, a clonal expansion index for each public chain was calculated from normalized within-repertoire ranks of inferred template counts. In a later analysis, generation probabilities were computed with a VDJ recombination model fitted to out-of-frame rearrangements, and the resulting probabilities were checked against IGoR. Hypergeometric tests were used in a later analysis to score TCR-TCR, TCR-HLA and TCR-CMV co-occurrence, with a repertoire-size bias correction applied to the TCR pairs. False discovery rates were estimated in a later analysis by permuting HLA or CMV assignments 20 times. In a later analysis, co-occurring TCRs were grouped using DBSCAN, and TCRdist sequence similarity was added for clustering within HLA-allele-positive subsets. Repertoires with fewer than 30,000 or more than 120,000 public chains were left out of co-occurrence clustering, as were five repertoires with anomalous nucleotide sharing. TCRdb obtained this table from immuneACCESS and retained in-frame rearrangements with V and J assigned. These tables miss some clones; where compared with another copy, unresolved V genes account for less than half of the shortfall, and the remainder is unexplained. For V, J and clone size, that table is used; D and trimming come from the DNA. The sample table lists about 91,000 clones, around 67% of them with a count of one. Of the sample, roughly 2% is held by the ten largest clones.

The data derive from a study of cytomegalovirus exposure and HLA in healthy donors listed by TCRdb under 2017. For context, the study as a whole: According to an earlier analysis of a few hundred of the donors, some 180 million T cells yielded approximately 120 million unique TCR beta sequences and 276 Gb of sequence data. Approximately 330 gigabases of sequencing data and around 88 million unique TCR sequences made up an early release that covered approximately 650 HLA-typed donors. Of the 300 to 450 genotyped donors, 65% to 90% were placed in the genetic ancestry cluster associated with self-reported Caucasian donors. The aim of the study was to test whether cataloging public T cell receptors could identify signatures of past pathogen exposure. Using immunosequencing, the study profiled T cell repertoires from about 650 subjects and related those repertoires to cytomegalovirus serostatus. Besides the first cohort of roughly 700 subjects, a separate validation cohort made up of over 95 different subjects was used. To predict cytomegalovirus infection status, the study combined high-throughput TCR immunosequencing, statistical association of individual TCRs with disease status, and machine learning. A later analysis re-examined previously published TCR beta repertoires from hundreds of donors and added high-resolution HLA genotyping to investigate patterns of TCR occurrence. The later analysis used no new phenotypic data to find candidate immune exposures, relying instead on TCR beta sequences and their occurrence across donors. In an earlier analysis of 500 to 650 of the donors, high-throughput TCR beta sequencing was used to judge whether each TCR beta V gene segment behaved as functional or pseudogenic. Donor age, sex, ethnicity and CMV serostatus were compiled together with the repertoire data. Genome-wide SNP genotypes for about 60% of the roughly 670 donors were used in a later genetic analysis, which treated that subset as a discovery cohort. All discovery cohort repertoires had been generated on a single sequencing platform. HLA typing included class I and class II loci at four-digit resolution. Typing coverage differed by locus: A, B, C, DRB1 and DQB1 were typed in about 620-630 donors, DQA1 in 522, DPA1 in around 610, and DPB1 in approximately 450. About 5 DR-DQ haplotypes were handled as single units for association and clustering, since linkage in the cohort was strong. Across about 380 genotyped donors of the cohort, an average of about 240,000 unique TCR beta nucleotide sequences per donor were sequenced, and approximately 19% of those sequences were non-productive.

Overall study results and their limits: Immune exposure information for the cohort was limited to CMV serostatus. A further reported finding was that TCR beta sequences accurately predicted the HLA-A and HLA-B alleles for most subjects in the first cohort. Because some donors lacked HLA typing at each locus, the association tests relied only on the typed subset. A total of some 180 TCR beta chains were listed by the study as associated with cytomegalovirus. It was suggested by the authors that the approach could potentially be generalized to other disease states and immunological phenotypes. In a later analysis, HLA-associated TCR beta chains showed more clonal expansion and lower generation probabilities than non-associated chains that were equally common. Presence/absence analyses assumed roughly uniform sequencing depth across donors, an assumption that may not hold. Three of the identified cytomegalovirus-associated TCR beta chains were confirmed in vitro to be specific for cytomegalovirus antigens. The classifier was reported to diagnose cytomegalovirus status with high specificity and sensitivity in both the original cohort and the validation cohort. Most CMV-associated TCR beta chains appeared to be HLA-restricted in a later analysis, and the HLA associations seemed to be driven largely by CMV exposure. Because the 87-base-pair reads could not distinguish some IMGT-functional V segments, including TRBV6-2 and TRBV6-3, those segments were excluded. Assigning TCR associations to individual alleles was difficult when HLA alleles, especially DR and DQ, strongly co-occurred. Because counts were too low, under 20 rarely observed V segments, including chromosome 9 orphons, were left out of the earlier analysis of roughly 600 of the donors. In an earlier analysis of 500 to 650 of the donors, most TCR beta V segments appeared in productive rearrangements about 87% or about 30% of the time, broadly matching IMGT annotations. Most TCR sequences were seen in very few donors, while some public TCRs were found in many individuals. Several of the top co-occurrence clusters appeared to be linked to parvovirus B19, influenza, CMV and Epstein-Barr virus, according to a later analysis. A cluster of highly shared sequence variants was judged likely to represent a technical artifact of the sequencing pipeline. In a later genetic analysis, fewer N-insertions in productive TCRs were reported among donors in an Asian-associated ancestry cluster than the roughly 700-donor mean. Linkage disequilibrium might explain the correlated functional status among segregating V segments, but an unknown experimental factor could not be excluded. This cohort had only TCR beta chains sequenced, and the lack of alpha or paired-chain data limited which features could be detected. An association between a missense DCLRE1C variant and V-gene and J-gene trimming of TCR beta chains was found in a later genetic analysis and replicated in an independent cohort. In a later analysis, the rate of TCR association differed among HLA loci, with DRB1 alleles having the most associated TCRs and HLA-C alleles having the fewest. At a false discovery rate of 0.05, a later analysis linked fewer than 20,000 TCR beta sequences to specific HLA alleles.

This clonotype originated in a human donor in good health. The specimen was PBMCs. The chain uses TRBV2 and TRBJ2-2, with 7 middle bases fitting TRBD1. CDR3 reads: CASSNDRAGELFF. The DNA sequence follows: TGTGCCAGCAGTAACGACAGGGCCGGGGAGCTGTTTTTT.